These T cell receptor beta chains were read from a single sample in a study of T cells after yellow fever vaccination. TCRdb analysed the 5' RACE reads with MiXCR anew, one entry per CDR3 protein. Seen here are about 240,000 distinct CDR3 sequences, about 7.1% observed once, and the top ten hold around 0.9%. Sequencing used CD4+ T cells sorted from PBMCs, obtained 15 days after the yellow fever booster vaccination. These receptors all stem from a man aged 25-45 years who received the YFV17D yellow fever vaccine. The CDR3 runs from the conserved cysteine through the conserved F or W. A D gene is named only where the DNA matches it firmly. The size of a clone is reported for some rows only, either as once, few or many, or as a class for expanded clones.

D	size	J	V	CDR3	DNA
NA	many	TRBJ2-3	TRBV5-1	CASSLSRQGTDTQYF	TGCGCCAGCAGCTTGTCGCGACAGGGCACAGATACGCAGTATTTT
NA	few	TRBJ1-2	TRBV5-5	CASSRDHKTAGDGYTF	TGTGCCAGCAGCCGAGACCACAAGACAGCGGGGGATGGCTACACCTTC
TRBD2	few	TRBJ2-5	TRBV7-2	CASSLAKGLAGTQETQYF	TGTGCCAGCAGCTTAGCGAAGGGACTAGCGGGTACTCAAGAGACCCAGTACTTC
NA	NA	TRBJ1-2	TRBV7-2	CASILMGGRIYGYTF	TGTGCCAGCATCCTTATGGGAGGCAGAATCTATGGCTACACCTTC
TRBD2	few	TRBJ2-3	TRBV7-2	CASKTSGSTDTQYF	TGTGCCAGCAAGACTAGCGGATCCACAGATACGCAGTATTTT
NA	few	TRBJ2-5	TRBV20-1	CSASRGQETQYF	TGCAGTGCTAGTCGGGGGCAAGAGACCCAGTACTTC
NA	NA	TRBJ2-3	TRBV27	CASSPPGTSGDTQYF	TGTGCCAGCAGTCCCCCTGGGACGAGTGGAGATACGCAGTATTTT
TRBD2	NA	TRBJ2-1	TRBV6-6	CASTGRAHEQFF	TGTGCCAGCACCGGGAGGGCCCATGAGCAGTTCTTC
NA	NA	TRBJ2-3	TRBV5-1	CASSLEGLTDTQYF	TGCGCCAGCAGCTTGGAGGGCTTGACAGATACGCAGTATTTT
NA	NA	TRBJ2-5	TRBV5-1	CASSSQVPQETQYF	TGCGCCAGCAGCTCACAGGTACCCCAAGAGACCCAGTACTTC
NA	NA	TRBJ2-3	TRBV5-8	CASTLGQTLTDTQYF	TGTGCCAGCACCCTCGGCCAGACCCTTACAGATACGCAGTATTTT
NA	NA	TRBJ2-5	TRBV5-1	CASSLDYREETQYF	TGCGCCAGCAGCTTGGATTACAGGGAAGAGACCCAGTACTTC
NA	few	TRBJ1-1	TRBV18	CASSLTFSEAFF	TGTGCCAGCTCCCTGACTTTCTCTGAAGCTTTCTTT
TRBD1	few	TRBJ2-7	TRBV14	CASSHDRGYSYEQYF	TGTGCCAGCAGCCACGACAGGGGATATTCCTACGAGCAGTACTTC
TRBD2	few	TRBJ2-7	TRBV7-8	CASSPTSGGGYEQYF	TGTGCCAGCAGCCCAACTAGCGGGGGAGGTTACGAGCAGTACTTC
TRBD1	few	TRBJ2-7	TRBV29-1	CSVGDRVASYEQYF	TGCAGCGTTGGGGACAGGGTCGCCTCCTACGAGCAGTACTTC
NA	few	TRBJ2-3	TRBV4-2	CASSRGDGDQDTQYF	TGTGCCAGCAGCCGGGGGGACGGGGACCAGGATACGCAGTATTTT
NA	many	TRBJ2-1	TRBV6-6	CASSYTDEIF	TGTGCCAGCAGTTATACGGACGAGATCTTC
NA	NA	TRBJ2-2	TRBV6-2/TRBV6-3	CASNVWEKAGELFF	TGTGCCAGCAATGTGTGGGAGAAAGCCGGGGAGCTGTTTTTT
NA	NA	TRBJ2-5	TRBV4-3	CASSQAGARETQYF	TGCGCCAGCAGCCAAGCGGGGGCGAGGGAGACCCAGTACTTC
NA	few	TRBJ2-7	TRBV6-6	CASSYARYEQYF	TGTGCCAGCAGTTACGCCCGCTACGAGCAGTACTTC
NA	many	TRBJ2-1	TRBV18	CASSPYKLGNEQFF	TGTGCCAGCTCACCATACAAGTTGGGCAATGAGCAGTTCTTC
NA	many	TRBJ2-2	TRBV20-1	CSAVGRDGVGELFF	TGCAGTGCCGTGGGCCGTGATGGGGTCGGGGAGCTGTTTTTT
NA	few	TRBJ1-5	TRBV6-1	CASSPGLYSNQPQHF	TGTGCCAGCAGTCCAGGACTTTATAGCAATCAGCCCCAGCATTTT
TRBD2	few	TRBJ2-1	TRBV20-1	CSASVGLAADNEQFF	TGCAGTGCTAGTGTTGGACTAGCGGCTGACAATGAGCAGTTCTTC
TRBD2	few	TRBJ2-2	TRBV27	CASRVSGSNTGELFF	TGTGCCAGCAGAGTTAGCGGGTCGAACACCGGGGAGCTGTTTTTT
NA	many	TRBJ1-1	TRBV27	CASCRVGADTEAFF	TGTGCCAGTTGCCGCGTCGGGGCGGACACTGAAGCTTTCTTT
NA	few	TRBJ2-1	TRBV7-9	CASSLAGDIKEQFF	TGTGCCAGCAGCTTAGCGGGGGATATCAAGGAGCAGTTCTTC
NA	NA	TRBJ2-1	TRBV5-4	CASTPVATSYNEQFF	TGTGCCAGCACCCCTGTAGCTACCTCCTACAATGAGCAGTTCTTC
TRBD1	few	TRBJ2-2	TRBV30	CALKTGGGTGELFF	TGTGCCCTGAAGACAGGGGGAGGCACCGGGGAGCTGTTTTTT
TRBD2	many	TRBJ2-7	TRBV10-3	CAISESVLAGSYEQYF	TGTGCCATCAGTGAGTCTGTACTAGCGGGATCCTACGAGCAGTACTTC
NA	few	TRBJ2-1	TRBV11-2	CASRVEGHNEQFF	TGTGCCAGCAGGGTGGAGGGTCACAATGAGCAGTTCTTC
TRBD1	few	TRBJ2-1	TRBV5-1	CASREGQADNEQFF	TGCGCCAGCAGGGAAGGACAGGCCGACAATGAGCAGTTCTTC
NA	NA	TRBJ2-7	TRBV19	CASTTNGVATEQYF	TGTGCCAGTACCACCAACGGGGTTGCGACCGAGCAGTACTTC
TRBD1	NA	TRBJ1-5	TRBV9	CASSVSETLGQGNQPQHF	TGTGCCAGCAGCGTATCCGAAACCCTGGGACAGGGCAATCAGCCCCAGCATTTT